This T cell receptor beta chain was sequenced for a study of CD8 T cells in Susac syndrome. RNA in amounts of about 0.45 to 1 ug was reverse transcribed with random hexamers. TCRdb processed the immunoSEQ multiplex PCR reads anew with MiXCR; each CDR3 protein has one entry. The sample contains 250,000 to 300,000 distinct CDR3 sequences, 70% to 90% of which appear only once. Material for sequencing was CD8+ T cells from PBMCs. The receptor was isolated from a human donor with multiple sclerosis.

The CDR3 spells CASSYAFQGSESYNEQFF. CDR3 in DNA: TGTGCCAGCAGCTACGCGTTTCAGGGGTCTGAGTCCTACAATGAGCAGTTCTTC. The V gene is TRBV11-2, the J gene TRBJ2-1; maybe TRBD1 (6 bases). This CDR3 contains 18 residues. Germline CDR1 is SGHAT and CDR2 is FQNNGV. V lost 4 bases and J lost 1, with 20 bases in between. Using reference TRBV11-2 and TRBJ2-1 for the parts outside the CDR3, the full variable domain is EAGVAQSPRYKIIEKRQSVAFWCNPISGHATLYWYQQILGQGPKLLIQFQNNGVVDDSQLPKDRFSAERLKGVDSTLKIQPAKLEDSAVYLCASSYAFQGSESYNEQFFGPGTRLTVL.